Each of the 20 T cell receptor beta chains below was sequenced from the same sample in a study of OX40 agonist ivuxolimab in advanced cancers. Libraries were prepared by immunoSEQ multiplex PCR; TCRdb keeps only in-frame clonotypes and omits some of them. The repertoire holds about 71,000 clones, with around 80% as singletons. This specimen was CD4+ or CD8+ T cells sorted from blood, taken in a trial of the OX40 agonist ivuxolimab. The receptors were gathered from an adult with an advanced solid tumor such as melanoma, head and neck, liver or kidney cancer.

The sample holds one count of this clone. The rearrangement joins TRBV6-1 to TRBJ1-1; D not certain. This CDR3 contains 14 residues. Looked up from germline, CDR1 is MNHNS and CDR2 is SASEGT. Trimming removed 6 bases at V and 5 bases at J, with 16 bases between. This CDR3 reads CASSPTLKNTEAFF. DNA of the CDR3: TGTGCCAGCAGCCCCACCCTGAAGAATACTGAAGCTTTCTTT.

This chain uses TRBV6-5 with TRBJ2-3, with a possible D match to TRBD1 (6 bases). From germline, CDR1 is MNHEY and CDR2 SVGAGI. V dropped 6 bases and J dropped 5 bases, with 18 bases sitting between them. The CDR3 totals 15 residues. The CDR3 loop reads CASSFNRATVDTQYF. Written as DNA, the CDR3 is TGTGCCAGCAGCTTTAACAGGGCGACCGTAGATACGCAGTATTTT.

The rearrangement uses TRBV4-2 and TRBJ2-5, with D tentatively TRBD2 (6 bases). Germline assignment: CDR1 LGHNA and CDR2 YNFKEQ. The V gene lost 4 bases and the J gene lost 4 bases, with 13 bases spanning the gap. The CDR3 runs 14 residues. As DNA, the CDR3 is TGTGCCAGCAGCCCGGACTTGCGGGGAGAGACCCAGTACTTC. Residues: CASSPDLRGETQYF.

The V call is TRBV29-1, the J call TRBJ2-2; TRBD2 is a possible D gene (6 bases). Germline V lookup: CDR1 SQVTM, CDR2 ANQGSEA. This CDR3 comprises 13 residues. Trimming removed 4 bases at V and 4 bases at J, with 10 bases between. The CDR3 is CSVAGLITGELFF. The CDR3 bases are TGCAGCGTTGCGGGACTTATCACCGGGGAGCTGTTTTTT.

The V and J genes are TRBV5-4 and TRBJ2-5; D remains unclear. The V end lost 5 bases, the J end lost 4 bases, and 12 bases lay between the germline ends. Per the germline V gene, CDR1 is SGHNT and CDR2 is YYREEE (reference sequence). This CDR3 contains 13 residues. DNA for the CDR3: TGTGCCAGCAGTGAGAGGAGTTTAGAGACCCAGTACTTC. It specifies CASSERSLETQYF.

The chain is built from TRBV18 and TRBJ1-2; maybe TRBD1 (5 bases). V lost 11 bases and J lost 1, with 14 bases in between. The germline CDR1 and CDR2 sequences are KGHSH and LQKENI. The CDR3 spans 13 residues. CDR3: CAPRTKFNYGYTF. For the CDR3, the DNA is TGTGCCCCCAGGACAAAGTTTAACTATGGCTACACCTTC.

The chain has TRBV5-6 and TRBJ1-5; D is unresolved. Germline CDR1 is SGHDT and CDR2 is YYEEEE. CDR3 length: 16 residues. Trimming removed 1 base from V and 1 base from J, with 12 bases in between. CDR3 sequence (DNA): TGTGCCAGCAGCTTGTACGGGGAGGTGAGCAATCAGCCCCAGCATTTT. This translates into CASSLYGEVSNQPQHF.

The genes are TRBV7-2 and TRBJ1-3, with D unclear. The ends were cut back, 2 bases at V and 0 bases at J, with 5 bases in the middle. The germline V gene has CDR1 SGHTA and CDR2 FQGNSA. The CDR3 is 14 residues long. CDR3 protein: CASSLSNSGNTIYF. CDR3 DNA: TGTGCCAGCAGCTTAAGCAACTCTGGAAACACCATATATTTT.

The CDR3 here is CAISWTVNTEAFF. CDR3 bases: TGTGCCATCAGCTGGACAGTGAACACTGAAGCTTTCTTT. This sequence joins TRBV10-3 and TRBJ1-1; D might be TRBD1 (6 bases). This CDR3 has 13 residues. The germline V gene encodes CDR1 ENHRY and CDR2 SYGVKD. V shed 6 bases and J shed 0 bases, with 8 bases lying between them.

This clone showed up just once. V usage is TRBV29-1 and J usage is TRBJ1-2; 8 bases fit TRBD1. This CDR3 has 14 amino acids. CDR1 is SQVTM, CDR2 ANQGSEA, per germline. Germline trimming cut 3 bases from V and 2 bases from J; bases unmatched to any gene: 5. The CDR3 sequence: CSVEVRTGNYGYTF. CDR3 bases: TGCAGCGTTGAGGTGCGGACAGGGAACTATGGCTACACCTTC.

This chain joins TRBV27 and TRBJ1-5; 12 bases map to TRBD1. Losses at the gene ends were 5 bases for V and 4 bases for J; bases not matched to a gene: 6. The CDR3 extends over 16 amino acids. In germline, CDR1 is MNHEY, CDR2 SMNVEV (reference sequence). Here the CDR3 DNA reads TGTGCCAGCAGTGTTCCGGGACAGGGGGCTAATCAGCCCCAGCATTTT. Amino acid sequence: CASSVPGQGANQPQHF.

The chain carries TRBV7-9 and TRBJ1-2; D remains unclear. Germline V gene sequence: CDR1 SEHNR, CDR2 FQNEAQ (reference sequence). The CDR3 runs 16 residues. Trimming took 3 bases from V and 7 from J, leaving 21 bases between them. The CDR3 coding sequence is TGTGCCAGCAGCTTGGGCGGAAGCACGGTATCAGGTGGCTACACCTTC. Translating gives CASSLGGSTVSGGYTF.

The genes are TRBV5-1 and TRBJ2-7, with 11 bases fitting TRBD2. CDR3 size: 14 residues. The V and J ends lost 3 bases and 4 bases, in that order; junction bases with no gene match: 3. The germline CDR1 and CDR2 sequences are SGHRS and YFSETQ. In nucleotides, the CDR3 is TGCGCCAGCAGCTCTCTAGCGGGGGGATACGAGCAGTACGTC. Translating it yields CASSSLAGGYEQYV.

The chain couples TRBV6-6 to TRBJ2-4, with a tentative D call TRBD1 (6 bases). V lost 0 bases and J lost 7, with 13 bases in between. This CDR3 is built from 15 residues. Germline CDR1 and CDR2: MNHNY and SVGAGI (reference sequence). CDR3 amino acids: CASSYSRGGGNIQYF. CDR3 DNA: TGTGCCAGCAGTTACTCACGAGGGGGTGGGAACATTCAGTACTTC.

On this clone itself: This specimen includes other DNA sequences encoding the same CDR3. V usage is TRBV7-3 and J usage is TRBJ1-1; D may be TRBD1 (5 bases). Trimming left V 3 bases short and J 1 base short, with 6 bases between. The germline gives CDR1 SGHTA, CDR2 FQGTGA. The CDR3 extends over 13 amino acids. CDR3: CASSFGGNTEAFF. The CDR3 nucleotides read TGTGCCAGCAGCTTTGGGGGGAACACTGAAGCTTTCTTT.

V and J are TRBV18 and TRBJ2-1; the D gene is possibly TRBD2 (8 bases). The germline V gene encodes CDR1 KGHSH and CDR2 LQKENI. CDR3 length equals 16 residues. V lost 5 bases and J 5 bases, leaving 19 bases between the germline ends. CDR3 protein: CASSGGGGRRNNEQFF. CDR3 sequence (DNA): TGTGCCAGCTCAGGAGGGGGCGGGAGGAGAAACAATGAGCAGTTCTTC.

This chain's CDR3 is CASSVPGTNYGYTF. The CDR3 DNA reads TGTGCCAGCAGCGTCCCCGGAACTAACTATGGCTACACCTTC. The V and J genes are TRBV9 and TRBJ1-2; D uncertain. Deletions cut 2 bases from V and 0 bases from J, with 8 bases between. This CDR3 has 14 amino acids. Germline V gene lookup returns CDR1 SGDLS and CDR2 YYNGEE.

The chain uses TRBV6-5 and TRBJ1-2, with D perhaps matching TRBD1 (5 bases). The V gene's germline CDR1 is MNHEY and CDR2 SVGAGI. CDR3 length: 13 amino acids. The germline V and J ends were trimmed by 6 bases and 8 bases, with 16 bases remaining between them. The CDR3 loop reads CASSRDAGDGYTF. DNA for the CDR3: TGTGCCAGCAGCAGGGATGCGGGGGACGGCTACACCTTC.

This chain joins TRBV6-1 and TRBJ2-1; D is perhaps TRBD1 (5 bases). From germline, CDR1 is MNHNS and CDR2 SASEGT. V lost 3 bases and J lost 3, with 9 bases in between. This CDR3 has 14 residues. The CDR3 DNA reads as TGTGCCAGCAGTGAGGGGCGGTACTACAATGAGCAGTTCTTC. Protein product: CASSEGRYYNEQFF.

The CDR3 DNA reads as TGCGCCAGCAGCCAAGAGATGGGTGAAGCTTTCTTT. Translated: CASSQEMGEAFF. This rearrangement joins TRBV4-1 to TRBJ1-1; no reliable D call. Germline CDR1 MGHRA, CDR2 YSYEKL. The CDR3 loop spans 12 amino acids. The V end lost 0 bases, the J end lost 7 bases, and 6 bases lay between the germline ends.